This TCR beta chain was observed in a study of blood T cells in healthy people across ages. Trimming stripped 0 bases from V and 4 bases from J, with 7 bases between. This CDR3 is built from 15 residues. CDR1 MGHRA and CDR2 YSYEKL come from the germline V gene. At least ten counts were recorded for this clonotype. PCR was performed a second time for 7 to 11 cycles using a sample-barcoded 5' primer and a J-beta primer mix. TCRdb redid the calling of the 5' RACE reads with MiXCR, one entry per CDR3 protein. This table holds about 780,000 distinct CDR3 sequences, 20% to 30% found once. A further study also used this sample, focusing on T cells of mothers and their children.

The V and J genes are TRBV4-1 and TRBJ2-6; D not certain. The sample comprised blood. This clonotype was sampled from a boy aged 5-17 years in good health. The CDR3 region is CASSQDRSGANVLTF. CDR3 nucleotide sequence: TGCGCCAGCAGCCAAGATCGGAGCGGGGCCAACGTCCTGACTTTC.